This T cell receptor (beta chain) was identified during a study of regulatory T cells in long-lasting Graves disease. Combining iRepertoire HTBI primers with Arm-PCR of CDR3 regions, the authors built TCR beta libraries. TCRdb used MiXCR to reprocess the multiplex PCR reads, holding one entry per CDR3 protein. The sample has around 460,000 distinct CDR3 sequences; under 25% are singletons. This clonotype was picked up a small number of times. The antigen is undetermined. Overall study findings and caveats: Whereas 1,000 or so public clonotypes were shared by new patients, persistent patients shared more, at a few thousand. Preferential use of TRBV28, TRBJ1-2 and TRBJ2-5 was seen in persistent disease. The analysis examined peripheral blood only and excluded thyroid tissue.

Germline V lookup: CDR1 DFQATT, CDR2 SNEGSKA (reference sequence). The length of the CDR3 is 16 residues. V lost 1 base and J 1 base, leaving 16 bases between the germline ends. Described time point: persistent/refractory GD, antithyroid drugs over 5 years with positive TRAb. The TCR library was made from RNA extracted from PBMCs. American Thyroid Association guidelines were used to diagnose Graves' disease. The TCR originated in a female donor with Graves disease. Sequencing used peripheral blood mononuclear cells (PBMCs), obtained when the disease was refractory, from a patient treated with antithyroid drugs. This chain uses TRBV20-1 with TRBJ2-5; D is perhaps TRBD2 (6 bases). This chain's CDR3 is CSARGQRANPQETQYF. The CDR3 nucleotides are TGCAGTGCTAGAGGGCAGCGGGCAAACCCCCAAGAGACCCAGTACTTC.